The entry below describes one TCR beta chain. The antigen is not known. CD4+ cell separation produced CD45RA+ naive and CD45RA-negative memory subsets. This sample stems from a study of shared clonotypes between healthy human individuals. The protocol was immunoSEQ multiplex PCR, while the TCRdb copy is restricted to in-frame clones and leaves out a portion. The repertoire holds 2,500,000 or so clones, roughly 93% seen once, with approximately 0.35% in the top ten. Findings of the study overall: Of the naive CD4 clonotypes, roughly 5.5% were shared across several donors. The generation probabilities recorded for non-shared clonotypes fell below those of clonotypes shared by all four donors.

V was shortened by 8 bases and J by 0 bases, with 14 bases between the two germline ends. The CDR3 has 14 amino acids. The germline CDR1 and CDR2 sequences are MNHNS and SASEGT. The sample taken for sequencing was naive CD4+ T cells from PBMCs. Specified subset: CD45RA+ positively selected. The J gene is TRBJ2-7, the V gene TRBV6-1; D perhaps matches TRBD1 (6 bases). The clonotype was recovered from a man aged 18 to 35 in good health. Some clones in this sample may be carry-over from other donors' samples. The CDR3 DNA follows: TGTGCCAGCGGTAGCAGGGGAGACTCCTACGAGCAGTACTTC. Translated: CASGSRGDSYEQYF.